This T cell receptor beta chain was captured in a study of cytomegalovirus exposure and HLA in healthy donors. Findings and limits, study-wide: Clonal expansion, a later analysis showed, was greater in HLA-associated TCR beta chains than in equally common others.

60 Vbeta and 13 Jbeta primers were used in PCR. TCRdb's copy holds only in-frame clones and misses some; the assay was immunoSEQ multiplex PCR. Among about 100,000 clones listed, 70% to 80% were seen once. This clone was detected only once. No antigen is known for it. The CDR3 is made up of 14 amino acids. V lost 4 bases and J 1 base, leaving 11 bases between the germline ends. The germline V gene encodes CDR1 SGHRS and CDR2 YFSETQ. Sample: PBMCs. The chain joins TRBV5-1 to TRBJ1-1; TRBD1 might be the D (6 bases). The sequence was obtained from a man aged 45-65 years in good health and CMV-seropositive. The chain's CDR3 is CASSPRDKNTEAFF. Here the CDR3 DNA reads TGCGCCAGCAGCCCCCGGGACAAGAACACTGAAGCTTTCTTT.